Below, 15 T cell receptor beta chains from the same sample are listed, as sequenced in a study of blood T cell repertoires in COVID-19. The method was immunoSEQ multiplex PCR; TCRdb's version includes in-frame clones alone and lacks a portion of them. This sample has a few hundred thousand clones, with roughly 88% found just once. Material for sequencing was PBMCs or T cells enriched from blood (not recorded which). Source of these receptors: a man aged 18 to 35 who had recovered from COVID-19.

The chain has TRBV5-4 and TRBJ1-2; D is unresolved. CDR3 length: 14 residues. CDR1 SGHNT and CDR2 YYREEE come from the germline V gene (reference sequence). The ends were cut back, 0 bases at V and 2 bases at J, with 8 bases in the middle. As DNA, the CDR3 is TGTGCCAGCAGCTTGGCTGGGCAGAACTATGGCTACACCTTC. Translating gives CASSLAGQNYGYTF.

The chain uses TRBV29-1 and TRBJ1-2; D remains unclear. CDR3 length: 14 amino acids. Trimming left V 4 bases short and J 0 bases short, with 12 bases between. CDR1 is SQVTM, CDR2 ANQGSEA, per germline. The CDR3 DNA sequence: TGCAGCGTTGGGCCAACAGAGACTAACTATGGCTACACCTTC. Translation gives CSVGPTETNYGYTF.

The chain joins TRBV9 to TRBJ1-2, with D possibly matching TRBD1 (6 bases). CDR1 and CDR2 (germline): SGDLS, YYNGEE. This CDR3 contains 16 residues. Trimming cost V 3 bases and J 1 base, with 16 bases left between them. Here the CDR3 reads CASSAHGTSRNYGYTF. DNA of the CDR3: TGTGCCAGCAGCGCCCACGGGACATCCCGTAACTATGGCTACACCTTC.

The CDR3 loop reads CASSLAPGEGYGYTF. The CDR3 nucleotides read TGTGCCAGCAGCTTAGCTCCGGGGGAAGGCTATGGCTACACCTTC. This chain uses TRBV7-9 with TRBJ1-2; D may be TRBD1 (5 bases). Trimming stripped 0 bases from V and 4 bases from J, with 12 bases between. CDR1 and CDR2 (germline): SEHNR, FQNEAQ (reference sequence). The CDR3 has 15 amino acids.

The chain carries TRBV7-9 and TRBJ2-1; possibly TRBD2 for D (6 bases). The CDR3 is 17 residues long. Trimming removed 5 bases from V and 5 bases from J, with 22 bases in between. Germline lookup yields CDR1 SEHNR and CDR2 FQNEAQ (reference sequence). The CDR3 here is CASSPTGRDSWNNEQFF. The CDR3 DNA follows: TGTGCCAGCAGCCCCACTGGGCGGGACTCCTGGAACAATGAGCAGTTCTTC.

The sample holds a few counts of this clone. Different DNA sequences within this sample yield the same CDR3. V gene TRBV19 combines with J gene TRBJ1-2, with TRBD1 matching 8 bases. Germline V gene sequence: CDR1 LNHDA, CDR2 SQIVND (reference sequence). The CDR3 covers 13 residues. The J segment lost 6 bases and the V segment lost 3 bases, leaving 3 bases of the junction unmatched. CDR3 amino acids: CASSIGQGHGYTF. The CDR3 DNA follows: TGTGCCAGTAGTATCGGACAGGGACATGGCTACACCTTC.

The chain employs TRBV28 and TRBJ2-7; weak D call: TRBD2 (6 bases). V was shortened by 5 bases and J by 4 bases, with 12 bases between the two germline ends. The CDR3 has 13 amino acids. The V gene's germline CDR1 is MDHEN and CDR2 SYDVKM. CDR3 protein: CASSPHGGYEQYF. The CDR3 bases are TGTGCCAGCAGTCCCCACGGGGGATACGAGCAGTACTTC.

This chain connects TRBV15 to TRBJ1-6; 7 positions match TRBD1. This CDR3 has 20 amino acids. J was trimmed by 4 bases and V by 0 bases; bases with no gene match: 15. Per germline, CDR1 LNHNV and CDR2 YYDKDF (reference sequence). The CDR3: CATSREPGQFSSQYNSPLHF. As DNA, the CDR3 is TGTGCCACCAGCAGAGAACCGGGACAGTTCTCTTCCCAATATAATTCACCCCTCCACTTT.

The chain is built from TRBV5-5 and TRBJ2-1; D uncertain. The CDR3 contains 14 residues. V dropped 1 base and J dropped 4 bases, with 9 bases sitting between them. Germline V gene lookup returns CDR1 SGHKS and CDR2 YYEKEE (reference sequence). CDR3 protein: CASSLLSAYNEQFF. CDR3 DNA sequence: TGTGCCAGCAGCTTGCTGTCCGCGTACAATGAGCAGTTCTTC.

The CDR3 DNA follows: TGCGCCAGCAGCTTGGACAGCAAGAACTATGGCTACACCTTC. Encoded protein: CASSLDSKNYGYTF. This chain uses TRBV5-1 with TRBJ1-2; D unclear. The germline CDR1 and CDR2 sequences are SGHRS and YFSETQ. This CDR3 comprises 14 residues. V was trimmed by 0 bases and J by 2 bases, leaving 8 bases between them.

The genes are TRBV7-3 and TRBJ2-1; 8 bases fit TRBD2. V lost 4 bases and J lost 3; bases outside the gene matches: 5. This CDR3 is 15 amino acids long. Per the germline V gene, CDR1 is SGHTA and CDR2 is FQGTGA. DNA of the CDR3: TGTGCCAGCAGCTCTACTAGCGGACGCTACAATGAGCAGTTCTTC. It yields the protein CASSSTSGRYNEQFF.

The V call is TRBV10-3, the J call TRBJ1-2; D gene uncertain. Germline-derived CDR1 and CDR2 are ENHRY and SYGVKD. This CDR3 spans 12 amino acids. V was trimmed by 7 bases and J by 4 bases, leaving 10 bases between them. The CDR3 is CAINRGSYGYTF. Here the CDR3 DNA reads TGTGCCATCAACCGTGGGAGCTATGGCTACACCTTC.

The CDR3 DNA is TGTGCCAGCGGGTACGGACAAAAAGAGACCCAGTACTTC. It yields the protein CASGYGQKETQYF. The J gene is TRBJ2-5, the V gene TRBV12-3 or TRBV12-4; TRBD1 might be the D (5 bases). V gave up 8 bases and J gave up 3 bases, with 13 bases separating them. The CDR3 totals 13 residues.

V gene TRBV10-3 combines with J gene TRBJ1-1; D remains ambiguous. Trimming cost V 5 bases and J 5 bases, with 15 bases left between them. The CDR3 covers 14 residues. CDR1 is ENHRY, CDR2 SYGVKD, per germline. Here the CDR3 reads CAISPNTGETEAFF. In DNA form, the CDR3 reads TGTGCCATCAGTCCAAACACTGGGGAGACTGAAGCTTTCTTT.

The rearrangement joins TRBV7-6 to TRBJ2-1, with D possibly matching TRBD1 (6 bases). Per germline, CDR1 SGHVS and CDR2 FNYEAQ. This CDR3 contains 19 residues. Between the trimmed V and J ends, which lost 2 bases and 2 bases, there was a span of 22 bases. The chain's CDR3 is CASSLTHLRGYKTYNEQFF. DNA of the CDR3: TGTGCCAGCAGCTTAACCCACCTAAGGGGGTACAAGACCTACAATGAGCAGTTCTTC.